This is a list of T cell receptor beta chains from one sample in a study of graft-versus-host responses after intestinal transplantation. Here immunoSEQ multiplex PCR was the method, and the copy in TCRdb shows in-frame clones only, minus some. The data show more than 100,000 clones, with approximately 92% seen just once and more than 0.1% held by the top ten. These receptors have no identified antigens. Specimen: unstimulated CD4+ T cells sorted from spleen or lymph node cells, collected before intestinal transplant. The receptors stem from a human donor who received an intestinal transplant. Each CDR3 is given with its conserved first and last residue. The D gene is left open where the match is weak. Where a row states a size, it is once, few, many or the class of an expanded clone; other rows omit it.

D gene | clone size | J gene | V gene | CDR3 DNA | CDR3 protein
- | - | TRBJ2-5 | TRBV5-6 | TGTGCCAGCAGCCGTGCGGTAGGCGGCAAATACCAAGAGACCCAGTACTTC | CASSRAVGGKYQETQYF
- | once | TRBJ2-2 | TRBV11-2 | TGTGCCAGCAGCTCCCGGACCAGCACCGGGGAGCTGTTTTTT | CASSSRTSTGELFF
TRBD2 | once | TRBJ2-4 | TRBV15 | TGTACCACCAGCAGAGTCCAGGGAGGGTCAGCCAAAAACATTCAGTACTTC | CTTSRVQGGSAKNIQYF
TRBD1 | - | TRBJ2-7 | TRBV15 | TGTGCCACCAGCAGAGATGGGACAGGAGCCTACGAGCAGTACTTC | CATSRDGTGAYEQYF
- | - | TRBJ2-7 | TRBV6-1 | TGTGCCAGCAGTTGGGCCGGGACATTCTACGAGCAGTACTTC | CASSWAGTFYEQYF
TRBD2 | - | TRBJ2-3 | TRBV6-5 | TGTGCCAGCAGCCTAGGACTAGCGGAGAATACGCAGTATTTT | CASSLGLAENTQYF
TRBD1 | - | TRBJ2-7 | TRBV5-1 | TGCGCCAGCAGCTTGGAGGGGGCATACGAGCAGTACTTC | CASSLEGAYEQYF
TRBD1 | - | TRBJ2-1 | TRBV19 | TGTGCCAGTAGTCCACCTCAGGGGGTTTCAAATGAGCAGTTCTTC | CASSPPQGVSNEQFF
TRBD2 | - | TRBJ2-1 | TRBV29-1 | TGCAGCGTTGACCGGCGGGAGGACTCGCATGAGCAGTTCTTC | CSVDRREDSHEQFF
- | - | TRBJ2-7 | TRBV11-2 | TGTGCCAGCAGGACGCAGGGAGAGGGTTTATACGAGCAGTACTTC | CASRTQGEGLYEQYF
- | - | TRBJ1-5 | TRBV27 | TGTGCCAGCAGTTTATCGTACTGGGCGGCTCAGCCCCAGCATTTT | CASSLSYWAAQPQHF
- | - | TRBJ2-7 | TRBV28 | TGTGCCAGCAGTCGTAGAGGGCTCGAGCAGTACTTC | CASSRRGLEQYF
TRBD2 | - | TRBJ2-5 | TRBV5-1 | TGCGCCAGCAGCTTGGAGCGGGGCCAAGAGACCCAGTACTTC | CASSLERGQETQYF
TRBD2 | - | TRBJ2-3 | TRBV5-1 | TGCGCCAGCAGCTTGGTTAGGGGGGGACTAGCAAATCCAGATACGCAGTATTTT | CASSLVRGGLANPDTQYF
- | - | TRBJ1-5 | TRBV28 | TGTGCCAGCAGTTTTGAAGGTAGCAATCAGCCCCAGCATTTT | CASSFEGSNQPQHF
- | - | TRBJ1-1 | TRBV27 | TGTGCCAGCAGTGTATCCAGGAACAGCCGGGGTGAAGCTTTCTTT | CASSVSRNSRGEAFF
TRBD2 | once | TRBJ2-7 | TRBV7-6 | TGTGCCAGCAGCTTAGTCCTCTCGGGGGGAGGCCCCACCTACGAGCAGTACTTC | CASSLVLSGGGPTYEQYF
TRBD2 | - | TRBJ2-7 | TRBV5-4 | TGTGCCAGCAGCTCAACCAAATTGGCGGGAGGAGTCGCCGAGCAGTACTTC | CASSSTKLAGGVAEQYF
- | once | TRBJ2-1 | TRBV9 | TGTGCCAGCAGCGTAGAAGACAATGAGCAGTTCTTC | CASSVEDNEQFF
- | - | TRBJ1-1 | TRBV5-1 | TGCGCCAGCAGCCCATCGAGGGAAACTGAAGCTTTCTTT | CASSPSRETEAFF